This T cell receptor (beta chain) comes out of a study of CD8+ T cells in alopecia areata (dated by TCRdb to the late 2010s). Study-wide context: The treated patients, all with moderate-to-severe alopecia areata, were enrolled in an open-label pilot trial of oral tofacitinib given at 5 to 10 mg twice daily. Tofacitinib was given for 6 to 18 months, followed by 6 months of follow-up off drug to assess delayed response and recurrence. Disease severity in treated patients was measured with the SALT score, which quantifies the percentage of affected scalp surface area. The study used high-throughput TCRbeta sequencing to examine T cell clonal expansion in alopecia areata, in both the C3H/HeJ mouse model and human patients. In humans, TCRbeta sequencing was performed on scalp tissue and on sorted CD4+ and CD8+ peripheral blood T cells from healthy controls and from patients with patchy or totalis/universalis alopecia areata. Biopsies were taken from tofacitinib-treated patients at baseline and at 4 and 24 weeks of treatment, and a later scalp biopsy was taken in several of the tofacitinib-treated patients. Clonality in the scalp was compared among normal scalp (n=4), patchy alopecia areata scalp (n=8), and alopecia totalis/universalis scalp (n=8). RNA was obtained with the PAXgene miRNA kit for fixed scalp, the miRNeasy kit for PBMCs, and the RNeasy kit for mouse skin. immunoSEQ multiplex PCR using 35 Vbeta forward primers and 13 Jbeta reverse primers was used to amplify TCRbeta CDR3 regions. Points the paper makes about the study in general: Because the treated cohort was small and included a single nonresponder, larger studies are needed to assess links between baseline CD8+ expansion and response. Higher clonality and more expanded CD8+ clones were observed in lesional scalp than in normal scalp, particularly in alopecia totalis/universalis, a finding suggestive of antigenic drive. Tofacitinib significantly decreased scalp clonality and the number of expanded CD8+ clones among the top 100 scalp clones. Resident alphabeta T cells in normal human skin are also sequenced, complicating scalp TCR repertoire analysis, unlike mouse skin dominated by gammadelta T cells. During tofacitinib treatment, many expanded lesional clones stuck around in both scalp and blood, and this persistence may partly explain why relapse happens after treatment is stopped. TCR sequences shared between patients were less clear than in mice, possibly partly because of HLA diversity in the patient population.

About this clone: Its antigen is unknown. Per-nucleotide qualities are absent, and no much larger clonotype sits a single base away.

Read against the paper, the sample's time point label means: about 4 weeks on oral tofacitinib. What the treatment or condition label conveys for this sample: oral pan-JAK inhibitor, 5-10 mg twice daily. Peripheral blood and lesional scalp punch biopsies were obtained from patients with alopecia areata. PBMCs were isolated by density centrifugation and stained for CD3, CD4 and CD8, after which CD4+ and CD8+ T cells were sorted on a FACSAria. Receptor libraries were prepared by the immunoSEQ multiplex PCR assay. For TCR sequencing, RNA was extracted from every sample and reverse transcribed into cDNA to serve as template. SuperScript III was used for first-strand cDNA synthesis, primed with a 2:1 mix of oligo-dT and random hexamers. A synthetic immune receptor repertoire was used to gauge amplification bias, and whatever bias remained was removed computationally. The published analysis was carried out like this. Raw reads were preprocessed to remove errors, and CDR3 was defined according to IMGT conventions as the region from the conserved cysteine to phenylalanine. Clonality was calculated as 1 minus Shannon entropy normalized by log2 of the number of productive unique TCRs. Whether each scalp clone was CD4 or CD8 was inferred by checking scalp TCRbeta sequences against the CD4 and CD8 repertoires from sorted blood. TCRdb provides this immuneACCESS table in a form limited to in-frame rearrangements. Some clones are lacking; in checked studies, under half of them reflect an unresolved V gene, and why the rest are absent is not known. The DNA was the basis for D and trimming; V, J and clone size are from that table. Within this sample are about 190,000 clones, with 45% to 65% of them counted one time only. The top ten constitute less than 0.8% of the sample.

V and J lose 1 base and 3 bases, and a span of 4 bases separates them. CDR1 and CDR2 (MGHRA, YSYEKL) derive from the germline V gene. Reading from cysteine to phenylalanine, the CDR3 counts 12 amino acids. The retained sequence is limited to the CDR3, 36 bases, with the frame set at the first base. The specimen comprised CD4+ T cells sorted from blood, sampled at week 4, from a patient treated with tofacitinib. The V and J segments used are TRBV4-1 and TRBJ2-7; a confident D gene designation cannot be given. The receptor was isolated from a human donor with alopecia areata. The DNA reads TGCGCCAGCAGCCAAGGGGTCTACGAGCAGTACTTC. This is translated as CASSQGVYEQYF.